This passage covers 26 T cell receptor beta chains from one sample sequenced in a study of CD8+ T cells in alopecia areata. TCR sequencing used cDNA made by reverse transcription of extracted RNA. Clones were read by immunoSEQ multiplex PCR, and TCRdb kept only the in-frame ones, dropping some. This table has some 120,000 clones, 58% appearing once. The input for sequencing was CD4+ T cells sorted from blood, taken at week 0. These TCRs come from a human donor with alopecia areata.

The J gene is TRBJ1-6, the V gene TRBV5-1; 10 bases line up with TRBD1. The ends lost 5 bases at V and 9 bases at J; junction bases unmatched: 14. Germline assignment: CDR1 SGHRS and CDR2 YFSETQ. This CDR3 is built from 17 residues. DNA for the CDR3: TGCGCCAGCAGATACGAACTCAGGGACAGGGGTATTTCACCCCTCCACTTT. It is translated as CASRYELRDRGISPLHF.

The chain links TRBV18 to TRBJ1-6; D ambiguous. V lost 2 bases and J lost 7, with 3 bases in between. From germline, CDR1 is KGHSH and CDR2 LQKENI. The CDR3 totals 12 residues. This chain's CDR3 is CASSPANSPLHF. As DNA, the CDR3 is TGTGCCAGCTCACCAGCGAATTCACCCCTCCACTTT.

This chain connects TRBV7-8 to TRBJ2-7, with D perhaps being TRBD1 or TRBD2 (5 bases each). V was cut by 5 bases and J by 0 bases, with 14 bases left in between. Germline CDR1 reads SGHVS; CDR2 reads FQNEAQ. The CDR3 consists of 15 residues. CDR3 amino acids: CASSGGPGSSYEQYF. In DNA, the CDR3 is TGTGCCAGCAGCGGAGGACCAGGGAGCTCCTACGAGCAGTACTTC.

This chain uses TRBV27 with TRBJ1-1; a possible D gene is TRBD1 (5 bases). Germline V CDR1 and CDR2: MNHEY, SMNVEV (reference sequence). The V end lost 5 bases, the J end lost 7 bases, and 11 bases lay between the germline ends. This CDR3 has 12 amino acids. Written as DNA, the CDR3 is TGTGCCAGCAGTCCTATGCAGGGTGAAGCTTTCTTT. Protein sequence: CASSPMQGEAFF.

The CDR3 region is CASSPNQPGQTEKLFF. CDR3 DNA sequence: TGTGCCAGCTCACCTAATCAACCGGGACAAACTGAAAAACTGTTTTTT. The genes are TRBV18 and TRBJ1-4, with a possible D match to TRBD1 (6 bases). CDR1 KGHSH and CDR2 LQKENI come from the germline V gene. This CDR3 spans 16 amino acids. Trimming shortened V by 3 bases and J by 7 bases, and 18 bases separated the two germline ends.

The rearrangement links TRBV19 to TRBJ2-7, with TRBD2 identical over 8 bases. J lost 6 bases, V lost 1 base, and 8 bases had no gene match. The CDR3 is 15 amino acids. Germline assignment: CDR1 LNHDA and CDR2 SQIVND (reference sequence). For the CDR3, the DNA is TGTGCCAGTAGTATAGGGGCCGGGAGGGCCCCCGAGCAGTACTTC. It is translated as CASSIGAGRAPEQYF. Full variable domain (rest looked up from reference TRBV19 and TRBJ2-7): DGGITQSPKYLFRKEGQNVTLSCEQNLNHDAMYWYRQDPGQGLRLIYYSQIVNDFQKGDIAEGYSVSREKKESFPLTVTSAQKNPTAFYLCASSIGAGRAPEQYFGPGTRLTVT.

The CDR3 reads CASSLRLAGYEQFF. Here the CDR3 DNA reads TGTGCCAGCAGCTTGCGACTAGCGGGCTATGAGCAGTTCTTC. This rearrangement joins TRBV11-2 to TRBJ2-1; 10 positions match TRBD2. The CDR3 is made up of 14 amino acids. Unmatched junction bases numbered 4, after V lost 3 bases and J lost 8 bases. Germline loops: CDR1 SGHAT, CDR2 FQNNGV.

As regards this clone: Other DNA sequences in this specimen translate into the identical CDR3. In DNA form, the CDR3 reads TGCGCCAGCAGCTTGGGAACGGGGAACTCCTACGAGCAGTACTTC. Protein product: CASSLGTGNSYEQYF. This chain connects TRBV5-1 to TRBJ2-7; possibly TRBD2 for D (5 bases). The V gene lost 0 bases and the J gene lost 0 bases, with 10 bases spanning the gap. There are 15 residues in the CDR3. The germline V gene encodes CDR1 SGHRS and CDR2 YFSETQ.

This rearrangement joins TRBV27 to TRBJ1-1, with 7 positions matching TRBD1. V was pared by 8 bases and J by 1 base, with 1 base of the junction left unmatched. Germline V gives CDR1 MNHEY, CDR2 SMNVEV (reference sequence). This CDR3 spans 12 amino acids. CDR3 loop: CASGDRNTEAFF. CDR3 nucleotides: TGTGCCAGCGGGGACAGGAACACTGAAGCTTTCTTT.

This chain uses TRBV29-1 with TRBJ1-1; TRBD1 agrees at 12 bases. J was trimmed by 6 bases and V by 3 bases; bases with no gene match: 5. There are 14 residues in the CDR3. In germline, CDR1 is SQVTM, CDR2 ANQGSEA. The CDR3 nucleotides read TGCAGCGTTGACAAGGGACAGGGGGCCTCTGAAGCTTTCTTT. Translated: CSVDKGQGASEAFF. Full variable domain (rest looked up from reference TRBV29-1 and TRBJ1-1): SAVISQKPSRDICQRGTSLTIQCQVDSQVTMMFWYRQQPGQSLTLIATANQGSEATYESGFVIDKFPISRPNLTFSTLTVSNMSPEDSSIYLCSVDKGQGASEAFFGQGTRLTVV.

This clone came up a few times. The rearrangement joins TRBV10-3 to TRBJ2-7; 9 bases match TRBD1. The CDR3 loop spans 17 amino acids. Germline lookup yields CDR1 ENHRY and CDR2 SYGVKD. V lost 4 bases, J lost 1 base, and 11 bases stayed unmatched. Here the CDR3 reads CAISVGPWTGASYEQYF. The CDR3 nucleotides read TGTGCCATCAGTGTTGGGCCTTGGACAGGGGCATCCTACGAGCAGTACTTC.

The chain couples TRBV4-3 to TRBJ2-3; 7 bases are a match to TRBD1. The ends lost 1 base at V and 1 base at J; junction bases unmatched: 8. CDR1 and CDR2 (germline): LGHNA, YSLEER. The CDR3 consists of 17 residues. CDR3 region: CASSQGPGQERTDTQYF. The CDR3 nucleotides are TGCGCCAGCAGCCAAGGCCCTGGACAGGAACGCACAGATACGCAGTATTTT.

The chain recombines TRBV5-1 with TRBJ2-7; 10 bases are a match to TRBD2. The V segment lost 3 bases and the J segment 5 bases; nucleotides outside the gene matches: 17. The CDR3 runs to 18 residues. Germline V gene data show CDR1 as SGHRS and CDR2 as YFSETQ. The CDR3 sequence is CASSSMGTSGRAGNEQYF. The CDR3 region has the DNA TGCGCCAGCAGCTCGATGGGGACGAGCGGGAGGGCCGGAAACGAGCAGTACTTC.

This clone came up a few times. The genes are TRBV29-1 and TRBJ2-3, with 12 bases matching TRBD2. This CDR3 region has 15 residues. V lost 2 bases to trimming and J lost 4 bases; unmatched junction nucleotides: 4. The V gene's germline CDR1 is SQVTM and CDR2 ANQGSEA. In nucleotides, the CDR3 is TGCAGCGTTGAACGGCTAGCGGGGGGGGCAGATACGCAGTATTTT. The encoded protein is CSVERLAGGADTQYF.

J is TRBJ2-7 and V is TRBV25-1; no firm D call. There are 14 residues in the CDR3. Germline lookup yields CDR1 MGHDK and CDR2 SYGVNS. Trimming removed 5 bases from V and 0 bases from J, with 11 bases in between. CDR3 protein: CASSIDLSSYEQYF. CDR3 nucleotides: TGTGCCAGCAGTATAGACCTCAGCTCCTACGAGCAGTACTTC.

The chain recombines TRBV19 with TRBJ2-4, with D unclear. V shed 9 bases and J shed 4 bases, with 16 bases lying between them. Germline CDR1 is LNHDA and CDR2 is SQIVND (reference sequence). CDR3 length: 14 amino acids. DNA for the CDR3: TGTGCCAGCTCGACTTTCCCGCGGAAAAACATTCAGTACTTC. Its translation is CASSTFPRKNIQYF.

The chain has TRBV5-4 and TRBJ1-1; D possibly corresponds to TRBD1 (5 bases). CDR1 and CDR2 from the germline V gene are SGHNT and YYREEE (reference sequence). V was trimmed by 0 bases and J by 1 base, leaving 10 bases between them. The CDR3 is made up of 15 amino acids. CDR3 DNA: TGTGCCAGCAGCTTGGAAGGGGACTCGAACACTGAAGCTTTCTTT. It encodes CASSLEGDSNTEAFF.

The table lists this clone with a few counts. This rearrangement joins TRBV5-6 to TRBJ2-5; weak D call: TRBD2 (5 bases). Per the germline V gene, CDR1 is SGHDT and CDR2 is YYEEEE. With 4 bases removed from V and 4 bases from J, the gap between germline ends came to 11 bases. The CDR3 has 13 residues. The CDR3 loop reads CASSVRSGETQYF. CDR3 sequence (DNA): TGTGCCAGCAGCGTACGAAGCGGAGAGACCCAGTACTTC.

This chain joins TRBV2 and TRBJ1-4; D remains unclear. Germline CDR1 and CDR2: SNHLY and FYNNEI. The V and J ends lost 6 bases and 11 bases respectively, with 16 bases between them. The CDR3 loop spans 13 amino acids. CDR3 in DNA: TGTGCCAGCAGGGACCGACGTACTATGAAACTGTTTTTT. The encoded protein is CASRDRRTMKLFF.

The chain couples TRBV5-1 to TRBJ1-6; tentative D call: TRBD1 (5 bases). Germline V lookup: CDR1 SGHRS, CDR2 YFSETQ. The CDR3 has 15 residues. Trimming pared 3 bases from V and 6 bases from J, leaving 13 bases between. The CDR3 nucleotides read TGCGCCAGCAGCTGGGGACGGGTAACTAATTCACCCCTCCACTTT. Protein: CASSWGRVTNSPLHF. The variable domain in full, with the rest retrieved from reference TRBV5-1 and TRBJ1-6, is KAGVTQTPRYLIKTRGQQVTLSCSPISGHRSVSWYQQTPGQGLQFLFEYFSETQRNKGNFPGRFSGRQFSNSRSEMNVSTLELGDSALYLCASSWGRVTNSPLHFGNGTRLTVT.

The CDR3, as DNA: TGTGCCAGCAGCTCACAGGGGGCTAAGACAGATACGCAGTATTTT. As protein: CASSSQGAKTDTQYF. The gene calls are TRBV7-3 and TRBJ2-3, with 9 bases fitting TRBD1. With V trimmed by 4 bases and J by 3 bases, 5 bases remained unmatched. Germline assignment: CDR1 SGHTA and CDR2 FQGTGA. There are 15 residues in the CDR3.

The chain uses TRBV7-2 and TRBJ2-6, with 8 bases aligning to TRBD1. The CDR3 contains 16 residues. Trimming removed 5 bases from V and 3 bases from J; junction bases left unmatched: 6. The germline V gene has CDR1 SGHTA and CDR2 FQGNSA. CDR3 amino acids: CASSPGQGGGANVLTF. In DNA, the CDR3 is TGTGCCAGCAGCCCTGGACAGGGTGGTGGGGCCAACGTCCTGACTTTC. Filled out from reference TRBV7-2 and TRBJ2-6, the complete variable domain reads GAGVSQSPSNKVTEKGKDVELRCDPISGHTALYWYRQSLGQGLEFLIYFQGNSAPDKSGLPSDRFSAERTGGSVSTLTIQRTQQEDSAVYLCASSPGQGGGANVLTFGAGSRLTVL.

This clone was seen a few times. J is TRBJ2-1 and V is TRBV7-2; 8 positions match TRBD2. Germline V gene lookup returns CDR1 SGHTA and CDR2 FQGNSA. With V trimmed by 5 bases and J by 4 bases, 4 bases remained unmatched. The CDR3 length is 14 residues. DNA of the CDR3: TGTGCCAGCAGCCTGGCTAGCGGGTACAATGAGCAGTTCTTC. It codes for CASSLASGYNEQFF.

The V gene is TRBV30, the J gene TRBJ2-7; 7 nucleotides match TRBD2. Germline CDR1 GTSNPN, CDR2 SVGIG (reference sequence). The CDR3 totals 14 residues. The ends lost 6 bases at V and 2 bases at J; junction bases unmatched: 10. The CDR3 here is CACPLGLAAYEQYF. In DNA, the CDR3 is TGTGCCTGCCCCCTGGGGCTAGCGGCCTACGAGCAGTACTTC.

The chain carries TRBV4-3 and TRBJ1-5; the match to TRBD1 covers 8 bases. This CDR3 has 15 residues. V lost 0 bases to trimming and J lost 5 bases; unmatched junction nucleotides: 3. Germline V gene lookup returns CDR1 LGHNA and CDR2 YSLEER. The CDR3 here is CASSQDAQGDQPQHF. CDR3 sequence (DNA): TGCGCCAGCAGCCAAGACGCACAGGGGGATCAGCCCCAGCATTTT.

This clone was counted between two and nine times. The chain is built from TRBV4-2 and TRBJ2-5; 9 bases map to TRBD2. V dropped 1 base and J dropped 4; count of bases not matched to a gene: 10. The CDR3 length is 17 residues. Germline loops: CDR1 LGHNA, CDR2 YNFKEQ. Here the CDR3 reads CASSQVTGGGARETQYF. CDR3 nucleotide sequence: TGTGCCAGCAGCCAAGTGACTGGCGGGGGGGCCAGAGAGACCCAGTACTTC.